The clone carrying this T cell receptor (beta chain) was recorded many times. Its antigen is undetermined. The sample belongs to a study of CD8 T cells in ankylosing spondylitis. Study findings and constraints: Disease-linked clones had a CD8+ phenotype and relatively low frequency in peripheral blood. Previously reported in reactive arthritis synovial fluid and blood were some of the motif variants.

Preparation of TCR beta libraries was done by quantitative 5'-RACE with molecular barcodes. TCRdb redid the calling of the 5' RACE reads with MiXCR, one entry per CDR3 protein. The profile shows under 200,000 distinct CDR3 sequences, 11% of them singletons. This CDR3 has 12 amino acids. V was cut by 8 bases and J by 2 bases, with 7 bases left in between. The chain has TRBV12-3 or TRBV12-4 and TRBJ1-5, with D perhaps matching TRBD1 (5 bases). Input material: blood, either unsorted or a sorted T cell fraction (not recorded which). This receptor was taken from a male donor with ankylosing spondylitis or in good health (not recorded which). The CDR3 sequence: CASWGGNQPQHF. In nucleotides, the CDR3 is TGTGCCAGCTGGGGGGGCAATCAGCCCCAGCATTTT.